Listed here are 31 T cell receptor beta chains from one sample, sequenced in a study of blood T cell repertoires in COVID-19. Sequencing was performed with immunoSEQ multiplex PCR; in TCRdb, only in-frame clones are kept and a portion is missing. The profile shows some 400,000 clones, nearly 90% of them singletons. The sample was peripheral blood. Receptors originate from a man aged 18 to 29 with active or convalescent COVID-19.

The chain links TRBV6-2 or TRBV6-3 to TRBJ2-7; 8 bases line up with TRBD2. The CDR3 has 14 residues. CDR1 MNHEY and CDR2 SVGEGT come from the germline V gene. V was clipped by 2 bases and J by 2 bases; unmatched bases: 2. The CDR3 DNA follows: TGTGCCAGCAGTTACACGGGAGGGGCCTACGAGCAGTACTTC. The encoded protein is CASSYTGGAYEQYF.

J is TRBJ2-7 and V is TRBV6-6; 7 nucleotides agree with TRBD1. Per the germline V gene, CDR1 is MNHNY and CDR2 is SVGAGI (reference sequence). The CDR3 runs to 14 residues. Losses at the gene ends were 5 bases for V and 1 base for J; bases not matched to a gene: 5. Here the CDR3 DNA reads TGTGCCAGCAGTACGGGACAGCGTTCCTACGAGCAGTACTTC. This gives the protein CASSTGQRSYEQYF.

The chain employs TRBV19 and TRBJ2-7; 9 bases map to TRBD2. The germline CDR1 and CDR2 sequences are LNHDA and SQIVND (reference sequence). CDR3 length equals 15 residues. V was pared by 3 bases and J by 5 bases, with 8 bases of the junction left unmatched. CDR3: CASSIGLAGANEQYF. Written as DNA, the CDR3 is TGTGCCAGTAGTATTGGCTTAGCGGGAGCAAACGAGCAGTACTTC.

The J gene is TRBJ1-4, the V gene TRBV4-2; D unclear. Germline V gives CDR1 LGHNA, CDR2 YNFKEQ. The germline V and J ends were trimmed by 0 bases and 1 base, with 6 bases remaining between them. The CDR3 spans 15 residues. The CDR3 DNA reads TGTGCCAGCAGCCAAGATTACGGAACTAATGAAAAACTGTTTTTT. This codes for CASSQDYGTNEKLFF.

The chain has TRBV25-1 and TRBJ1-6; 7 bases match TRBD1. The CDR3 spans 15 residues. Germline CDR1 and CDR2: MGHDK and SYGVNS. V shed 4 bases, J shed 10 bases, and the junction held 10 bases outside the gene matches. In DNA, the CDR3 is TGTGCCAGCAGTGCGACCGGGACAGCTTCCTCACCCCTCCACTTT. It is translated as CASSATGTASSPLHF.

The chain is built from TRBV7-9 and TRBJ1-4; a possible D gene is TRBD1 (6 bases). V dropped 3 bases and J dropped 4 bases, with 12 bases sitting between them. This CDR3 is built from 15 residues. CDR1 is SEHNR and CDR2 is FQNEAQ in the germline V gene (reference sequence). The CDR3 here is CASSFFTGFNEKLFF. The CDR3 region has the DNA TGTGCCAGCAGCTTTTTTACAGGGTTTAATGAAAAACTGTTTTTT. Complete variable domain (other parts from reference TRBV7-9 and TRBJ1-4): DTGVSQNPRHKITKRGQNVTFRCDPISEHNRLYWYRQTLGQGPEFLTYFQNEAQLEKSRLLSDRFSAERPKGSFSTLEIQRTEQGDSAMYLCASSFFTGFNEKLFFGSGTQLSVL.

This rearrangement joins TRBV27 to TRBJ2-1; tentative D call: TRBD2 (7 bases). With 3 bases removed from V and 9 bases from J, the gap between germline ends came to 21 bases. CDR3 length equals 16 residues. Germline V CDR1 and CDR2: MNHEY, SMNVEV (reference sequence). The CDR3 DNA sequence: TGTGCCAGCAGTTTTGGGGGGAGGGGGATCGGAGGTGAGCAGTTCTTC. This sequence encodes CASSFGGRGIGGEQFF.

This clone came up once. The CDR3 region is CASSQDPGRGETQYF. CDR3 DNA: TGCGCCAGCAGCCAAGACCCGGGGAGAGGAGAGACCCAGTACTTC. The chain uses TRBV4-1 and TRBJ2-5, with D tentatively TRBD2 (5 bases). V dropped 0 bases and J dropped 4 bases, with 12 bases sitting between them. The CDR3 is made up of 15 amino acids. CDR1 MGHRA and CDR2 YSYEKL come from the germline V gene.

The chain carries TRBV4-2 and TRBJ2-2; 7 positions agree with TRBD1. The junction had 9 bases not matched to a gene; V was cut back by 7 bases and J by 4 bases. Germline V gives CDR1 LGHNA, CDR2 YNFKEQ. The CDR3 has 15 amino acids. The chain's CDR3 is CASTPTDRATGELFF. The CDR3 nucleotides read TGTGCCAGCACCCCCACCGACAGGGCCACCGGGGAGCTGTTTTTT.

This chain links TRBV11-2 with TRBJ2-7, with D possibly being TRBD2 (5 bases). The germline V gene encodes CDR1 SGHAT and CDR2 FQNNGV. V was pared by 7 bases and J by 5 bases, with 15 bases between. The CDR3 runs to 13 residues. This CDR3 is CASTLSGKNEQYF. CDR3 bases: TGTGCCAGCACCCTTTCGGGGAAAAACGAGCAGTACTTC.

The chain recombines TRBV28 with TRBJ1-6; 11 positions match TRBD1. Germline V lookup: CDR1 MDHEN, CDR2 SYDVKM. The length of the CDR3 is 16 residues. V lost 5 bases and J lost 5; bases outside the gene matches: 5. The CDR3 protein is CASSPRGQGDNSPLHF. In DNA form, the CDR3 reads TGTGCCAGCAGTCCTAGGGGACAGGGGGATAATTCACCCCTCCACTTT.

CDR3 in amino acids: CAISEDSYEQYF. DNA of the CDR3: TGTGCCATCAGTGAGGACAGCTACGAGCAGTACTTC. This chain connects TRBV10-3 to TRBJ2-7; D might be TRBD1 (5 bases). This CDR3 region has 12 residues. The germline V and J ends were trimmed by 2 bases and 3 bases, with 5 bases remaining between them. The germline CDR1 and CDR2 sequences are ENHRY and SYGVKD.

In this sample, this clone turned up a few times. The chain is built from TRBV4-1 and TRBJ1-1; 8 bases are shared with TRBD1. CDR1 MGHRA and CDR2 YSYEKL come from the germline V gene. This CDR3 contains 15 residues. V shed 6 bases and J 2 bases; nucleotides not matched to a gene: 8. The CDR3 loop is CASRRLTGGNTEAFF. CDR3 bases: TGCGCCAGCAGAAGACTCACAGGGGGTAACACTGAAGCTTTCTTT.

The J gene is TRBJ1-3, the V gene TRBV28; D not resolved. Trimming pared 6 bases from V and 0 bases from J, leaving 9 bases between. The CDR3 loop spans 14 amino acids. Per germline, CDR1 MDHEN and CDR2 SYDVKM. CDR3 coding DNA: TGTGCCAGCAGCGGGAGGAGCTCTGGAAACACCATATATTTT. It encodes CASSGRSSGNTIYF.

CDR3 sequence reads: CASSLDRYAYEQYF. The CDR3 DNA sequence: TGCGCCAGCAGCTTGGACAGGTATGCCTACGAGCAGTACTTC. V is TRBV5-1 and J is TRBJ2-7; D possibly corresponds to TRBD1 (5 bases). The CDR3 covers 14 residues. In germline, CDR1 is SGHRS, CDR2 YFSETQ. V shed 0 bases and J shed 2 bases, with 9 bases lying between them. Drawing the rest from reference TRBV5-1 and TRBJ2-7, the complete variable domain is KAGVTQTPRYLIKTRGQQVTLSCSPISGHRSVSWYQQTPGQGLQFLFEYFSETQRNKGNFPGRFSGRQFSNSRSEMNVSTLELGDSALYLCASSLDRYAYEQYFGPGTRLTVT.

J is TRBJ1-5 and V is TRBV18; the D gene is possibly TRBD1 (5 bases). Germline CDR1 is KGHSH and CDR2 is LQKENI. This CDR3 is 17 amino acids long. V gave up 5 bases and J gave up 2 bases, with 19 bases separating them. The CDR3 loop reads CASSTLQWGGGNQPQHF. The CDR3 region has the DNA TGTGCCAGCTCAACCTTACAGTGGGGAGGGGGCAATCAGCCCCAGCATTTT. The full variable domain, with the rest looked up from reference TRBV18 and TRBJ1-5, is NAGVMQNPRHLVRRRGQEARLRCSPMKGHSHVYWYRQLPEEGLKFMVYLQKENIIDESGMPKERFSAEFPKEGPSILRIQQVVRGDSAAYFCASSTLQWGGGNQPQHFGDGTRLSIL.

V and J are TRBV4-3 and TRBJ2-1; 10 positions match TRBD2. The CDR3 length is 17 residues. Germline CDR1 reads LGHNA; CDR2 reads YSLEER. J lost 7 bases, V lost 1 base, and 10 bases had no gene match. CDR3 sequence reads: CASSQASGGVLWNEQFF. DNA for the CDR3: TGCGCCAGCAGCCAAGCCAGCGGGGGGGTTTTGTGGAATGAGCAGTTCTTC.

V is TRBV4-3 and J is TRBJ2-3, with 12 bases aligning to TRBD2. The J segment lost 5 bases and the V segment lost 1 base, leaving 4 bases of the junction unmatched. The CDR3 spans 16 residues. Germline V gene data show CDR1 as LGHNA and CDR2 as YSLEER. The CDR3 nucleotides are TGCGCCAGCAGCCAAGTCCTAGCGGGAGGGCAAGATACGCAGTATTTT. This gives the protein CASSQVLAGGQDTQYF.

The gene calls are TRBV19 and TRBJ2-5; D might be TRBD2 (6 bases). CDR3 size: 11 residues. V was trimmed by 10 bases and J by 5 bases, leaving 11 bases between them. CDR1 and CDR2 from the germline V gene are LNHDA and SQIVND (reference sequence). In DNA, the CDR3 is TGTGCCACTTGGGGGGAGGAGACCCAGTACTTC. Protein: CATWGEETQYF.

This clone was seen once. The V call is TRBV21-1, the J call TRBJ1-1; TRBD1, as called in the table, went unchecked against the DNA. TRBV21-1 is a pseudogene segment. The CDR3 spans 17 residues. This CDR3 is CASSYNLGQGAKTEAFF. CDR3 coding DNA: TGTGCCAGCAGCTACAATTTAGGACAGGGGGCAAAGACTGAAGCTTTCTTT.

The chain has TRBV19 and TRBJ2-7, with TRBD1 matching 9 bases. The CDR3 totals 18 residues. Germline V lookup: CDR1 LNHDA, CDR2 SQIVND (reference sequence). Trimming cost V 0 bases and J 3 bases; bases outside gene matches: 12. CDR3 region: CASSIDLGPTGGYYEQYF. In nucleotides, the CDR3 is TGTGCCAGTAGTATAGATCTCGGTCCGACAGGGGGATACTACGAGCAGTACTTC.

This clone was seen a handful of times. J is TRBJ1-1 and V is TRBV9; tentative D call: TRBD1 (5 bases). Trimming left V 2 bases short and J 3 bases short, with 14 bases between. This CDR3 has 15 residues. Germline V gene sequence: CDR1 SGDLS, CDR2 YYNGEE. The CDR3, as DNA: TGTGCCAGCAGCGTCTTCCAGGGCGGCGACACTGAAGCTTTCTTT. Translation gives CASSVFQGGDTEAFF.

The genes are TRBV27 and TRBJ2-7; 7 bases fit TRBD1. Germline CDR1 MNHEY, CDR2 SMNVEV (reference sequence). This CDR3 has 14 amino acids. The V gene end was trimmed by 7 bases and the J gene end by 3 bases; junction bases not matched to a gene: 9. Written as DNA, the CDR3 is TGTGCCAGCAAACAGACAGGGCAGTTCTACGAGCAGTACTTC. Translating it yields CASKQTGQFYEQYF.

This chain connects TRBV13 to TRBJ2-1; D is possibly TRBD2 (6 bases). The germline CDR1 and CDR2 sequences are PRHDT and FYEKMQ (reference sequence). Trimming cost V 5 bases and J 2 bases, with 19 bases left between them. This CDR3 has 17 amino acids. The CDR3 loop reads CASSAPGGDLAYNEQFF. The CDR3 coding sequence is TGTGCCAGCAGCGCCCCCGGAGGGGATTTAGCCTACAATGAGCAGTTCTTC.

This chain connects TRBV19 to TRBJ2-7, with 8 positions matching TRBD1. This CDR3 comprises 14 residues. The V segment lost 6 bases and the J segment 4 bases; nucleotides outside the gene matches: 8. The germline CDR1 and CDR2 sequences are LNHDA and SQIVND (reference sequence). The CDR3 nucleotides are TGTGCCAGTAGAACCGGGACAGGATCGTACGAGCAGTACTTC. This codes for CASRTGTGSYEQYF.

The chain uses TRBV2 and TRBJ1-5, with 12 nucleotides matching TRBD1. V was pared by 5 bases and J by 4 bases, with 3 bases of the junction left unmatched. Germline assignment: CDR1 SNHLY and CDR2 FYNNEI. CDR3 length: 15 residues. The CDR3 loop is CASSRDRGLNQPQHF. CDR3 bases: TGTGCCAGCAGTAGGGACAGGGGGCTAAATCAGCCCCAGCATTTT.

CDR3 in DNA: TGTGCCAGCAGCTCAACAGGGTATAATTCACCCCTCCACTTT. Encoded protein: CASSSTGYNSPLHF. The genes are TRBV5-5 and TRBJ1-6; tentative D call: TRBD1 (6 bases). V lost 3 bases, J lost 4 bases, and 8 bases lay in between. Germline V CDR1 and CDR2: SGHKS, YYEKEE (reference sequence). CDR3 length: 14 residues.

This chain connects TRBV5-1 to TRBJ2-1; D might be TRBD1 (6 bases). Germline loops: CDR1 SGHRS, CDR2 YFSETQ. Deletions cut 6 bases from V and 8 bases from J, with 15 bases between. The CDR3 has 13 residues. DNA of the CDR3: TGCGCCAGCATGCAGGGGAGTGGGGATGAGCAGTTCTTC. The encoded protein is CASMQGSGDEQFF.

The CDR3 sequence: CASSLGGQGFFGISEQYF. CDR3 DNA: TGTGCCAGCAGTTTAGGTGGGCAGGGGTTCTTCGGGATTAGCGAGCAGTACTTC. The chain joins TRBV27 to TRBJ2-7; D is possibly TRBD1 (6 bases). V was shortened by 2 bases and J by 6 bases, with 26 bases between the two germline ends. Germline V gene lookup returns CDR1 MNHEY and CDR2 SMNVEV (reference sequence). The CDR3 length is 18 residues.

This sequence joins TRBV27 and TRBJ2-7, with D uncertain. Germline V gene sequence: CDR1 MNHEY, CDR2 SMNVEV (reference sequence). The CDR3 extends over 14 amino acids. The V and J ends lost 5 bases and 0 bases respectively, with 11 bases between them. CDR3 in amino acids: CASSRLAPSYEQYF. CDR3 coding DNA: TGTGCCAGCAGTAGATTGGCTCCCTCCTACGAGCAGTACTTC.

The rearrangement uses TRBV3-1 (or the pseudogene TRBV3-2) and TRBJ2-7, with TRBD2 matching 9 bases. With V trimmed by 0 bases and J by 1 base, 7 bases remained unmatched. Per the germline V gene, CDR1 is LGHDT and CDR2 is YNNKEL (reference sequence). The CDR3 totals 17 residues. The CDR3 sequence: CASSQDRAGGPSYEQYF. The CDR3 nucleotides are TGTGCCAGCAGCCAAGATAGGGCGGGAGGGCCATCCTACGAGCAGTACTTC.